Listed here are 19 T cell receptor beta chains from one sample, sequenced in a study of beta chain features in type 1 diabetes. cDNA synthesis used the whole RNA isolate, giving expressed TCRB sequences. TCRdb's copy holds only in-frame clones and misses some; the assay was immunoSEQ multiplex PCR. The sample yields more than 250,000 clones, 20% to 25% seen once. No cognate antigen is known for these TCRs. General study results and limits: Type 1 diabetes patients had TCRB CDR3s that were shorter (moderately but significantly so) in all four CD4+ subsets.

Material: naive CD4+ T cells from blood. Every receptor here comes from a woman aged 30 to 39 with type 1 diabetes.

The CDR3, as DNA: TGTGCCTGGAGAGGGGGGACAGGGAGCCATACGCAGTATTTT. Translated, it gives CAWRGGTGSHTQYF. J is TRBJ2-3 and V is TRBV30; 9 bases agree with TRBD1. J gave up 7 bases and V 3 bases, and 8 bases lay outside the gene matches. From germline, CDR1 is GTSNPN and CDR2 SVGIG (reference sequence). This CDR3 is built from 14 residues.

This clone was counted a few times. The genes are TRBV29-1 and TRBJ1-5; possible D gene TRBD1, 5 bases. The CDR3 extends over 14 amino acids. The V end was cut by 7 bases, the J end by 5 bases, with 18 bases between. Germline-derived CDR1 and CDR2 are SQVTM and ANQGSEA. CDR3 residues: CSASSGGGDQPQHF. The CDR3 bases are TGCAGCGCCTCCTCCGGCGGGGGTGATCAGCCCCAGCATTTT.

The rearrangement links TRBV30 to TRBJ1-5; 7 bases agree with TRBD1. The length of the CDR3 is 15 residues. The germline gives CDR1 GTSNPN, CDR2 SVGIG (reference sequence). The trim removed 1 base at V and 4 bases at J, leaving 7 bases unmatched. The CDR3: CAWSGIGGGNQPQHF. CDR3 in DNA: TGTGCCTGGAGTGGCATAGGGGGCGGGAATCAGCCCCAGCATTTT.

The chain uses TRBV18 and TRBJ2-5; D is perhaps TRBD2 (5 bases). The V gene's germline CDR1 is KGHSH and CDR2 LQKENI. V was trimmed by 3 bases and J by 7 bases, leaving 9 bases between them. The CDR3 contains 12 residues. The CDR3 spells CASSPFGRTQYF. The CDR3 DNA reads TGTGCCAGCTCACCCTTTGGGAGGACCCAGTACTTC.

This clone was seen a handful of times. The J gene is TRBJ2-7, the V gene TRBV11-1; the D gene is possibly TRBD1 (7 bases). The germline CDR1 and CDR2 sequences are SGHAT and FQDESV (reference sequence). Trimming pared 5 bases from V and 3 bases from J, leaving 11 bases between. This CDR3 contains 13 residues. The CDR3 nucleotides read TGTGCCAGCAGCGCGGGACAGCTCTACGAGCAGTACTTC. Translating it yields CASSAGQLYEQYF.

This clone was counted a few times. This chain joins TRBV4-1 and TRBJ2-3; 8 bases match TRBD2. This CDR3 spans 18 amino acids. V shed 0 bases and J 0 bases; nucleotides not matched to a gene: 8. Germline lookup yields CDR1 MGHRA and CDR2 YSYEKL. The CDR3 DNA reads TGCGCCAGCAGCCAAGATCGGCGGCGGGAGGCGAGCACAGATACGCAGTATTTT. As protein: CASSQDRRREASTDTQYF.

The table lists this clone with a few counts. The chain has TRBV5-1 and TRBJ2-7, with 11 bases that match TRBD2. This CDR3 region has 15 residues. With 4 bases clipped from V and 2 bases from J, the junction kept 5 bases outside the gene matches. CDR1 is SGHRS and CDR2 is YFSETQ in the germline V gene. The CDR3 DNA reads as TGCGCCAGCAGCGAGGGACTAGCGGAAGCCTACGAGCAGTACTTC. It is translated as CASSEGLAEAYEQYF. Full variable domain (remainder filled in from reference TRBV5-1 and TRBJ2-7): KAGVTQTPRYLIKTRGQQVTLSCSPISGHRSVSWYQQTPGQGLQFLFEYFSETQRNKGNFPGRFSGRQFSNSRSEMNVSTLELGDSALYLCASSEGLAEAYEQYFGPGTRLTVT.

This clone occurred a few times. The V call is TRBV11-1, the J call TRBJ1-1; maybe TRBD1 (6 bases). CDR1 and CDR2 (germline): SGHAT, FQDESV (reference sequence). The CDR3 covers 13 residues. V was shortened by 10 bases and J by 0 bases, with 12 bases between the two germline ends. DNA of the CDR3: TGTGCCACCCTGCGGACAGTGAACACTGAAGCTTTCTTT. Residues: CATLRTVNTEAFF.

The sample holds a few counts of this clone. One junction end does not reproduce the germline sequence, and a read error may be involved. The J gene is TRBJ2-7, the V gene TRBV11-2; TRBD1 might be the D (6 bases). This CDR3 is 11 amino acids long. Germline V gene data show CDR1 as SGHAT and CDR2 as FQNNGV. The CDR3 spells CASSLDLGQHF. In DNA form, the CDR3 reads TGTGCCAGCAGCTTAGATCTAGGACAGCACTTC.

A few counts support this clone. The chain is built from TRBV9 and TRBJ2-3; unclear D gene. Germline loops: CDR1 SGDLS, CDR2 YYNGEE. Between the trimmed V and J ends, which lost 0 bases and 4 bases, there was a span of 6 bases. The CDR3 length is 13 residues. The CDR3, as DNA: TGTGCCAGCAGCGTAGCTGGAGCAGATACGCAGTATTTT. Residues: CASSVAGADTQYF. Full variable domain (missing parts from reference TRBV9 and TRBJ2-3): DSGVTQTPKHLITATGQRVTLRCSPRSGDLSVYWYQQSLDQGLQFLIQYYNGEERAKGNILERFSAQQFPDLHSELNLSSLELGDSALYFCASSVAGADTQYFGPGTRLTVL.

The chain links TRBV19 to TRBJ2-1; 15 bases map to TRBD2. CDR3 length: 20 residues. The germline V gene encodes CDR1 LNHDA and CDR2 SQIVND (reference sequence). Trimming at V came to 1 base and at J to 3 bases, leaving 10 bases not matched to a gene. CDR3 sequence reads: CASSIGLSGTSGRIYNEQFF. In DNA, the CDR3 is TGTGCCAGTAGTATAGGGTTGTCTGGGACTAGCGGGAGGATCTACAATGAGCAGTTCTTC. The full variable domain, in which reference TRBV19 and TRBJ2-1 provide the parts outside the CDR3, is DGGITQSPKYLFRKEGQNVTLSCEQNLNHDAMYWYRQDPGQGLRLIYYSQIVNDFQKGDIAEGYSVSREKKESFPLTVTSAQKNPTAFYLCASSIGLSGTSGRIYNEQFFGPGTRLTVL.

This rearrangement joins TRBV9 to TRBJ2-1, with 7 positions matching TRBD2. Per the germline V gene, CDR1 is SGDLS and CDR2 is YYNGEE. The J segment lost 7 bases and the V segment lost 2 bases, leaving 6 bases of the junction unmatched. The CDR3 contains 14 residues. CDR3 nucleotide sequence: TGTGCCAGCAGCGTTGGGAGGGCGGAGAATGAGCAGTTCTTC. Residues: CASSVGRAENEQFF.

The rearrangement uses TRBV18 and TRBJ2-3, with a tentative D call TRBD2 (5 bases). This CDR3 is 15 amino acids long. Germline-derived CDR1 and CDR2 are KGHSH and LQKENI. Trimming left V 0 bases short and J 0 bases short, with 7 bases between. The CDR3, as DNA: TGTGCCAGCTCACCACCCGGGATCAGCACAGATACGCAGTATTTT. It codes for CASSPPGISTDTQYF.

This clone showed up just a few times. Other DNA variants within this sample encode the same CDR3. The chain employs TRBV5-1 and TRBJ2-2; a possible D gene is TRBD1 (5 bases). The V gene lost 0 bases and the J gene lost 0 bases, with 6 bases spanning the gap. CDR3 length equals 15 residues. The V gene's germline CDR1 is SGHRS and CDR2 YFSETQ. The CDR3 region has the DNA TGCGCCAGCAGCTTGGGACAGACGAACACCGGGGAGCTGTTTTTT. Translation gives CASSLGQTNTGELFF.

The chain links TRBV30 to TRBJ2-2; D gene ambiguous. Germline V gene lookup returns CDR1 GTSNPN and CDR2 SVGIG (reference sequence). This CDR3 region has 14 residues. Trimming removed 5 bases at V and 5 bases at J, with 15 bases between. CDR3 amino acids: CAWGPSFTTGELFF. CDR3 sequence (DNA): TGTGCCTGGGGTCCATCTTTTACAACCGGGGAGCTGTTTTTT.

The chain carries TRBV4-1 and TRBJ2-5, with D possibly being TRBD1 (6 bases). V was clipped by 4 bases and J by 5 bases, with 14 bases between them. CDR1 and CDR2 (germline): MGHRA, YSYEKL. The length of the CDR3 is 14 residues. Written as DNA, the CDR3 is TGCGCCAGCAGCCCCTCAGGGGACCCGGAGACCCAGTACTTC. As protein: CASSPSGDPETQYF.

This clone was seen a handful of times. The sample carries other DNA sequences with the same CDR3. J is TRBJ2-5 and V is TRBV4-2, with 10 bases aligning to TRBD2. Germline V gives CDR1 LGHNA, CDR2 YNFKEQ. CDR3 length equals 15 residues. The V and J ends lost 1 base and 1 base, in that order; junction bases with no gene match: 0. The CDR3 region is CASSQGTSGQETQYF. The CDR3 nucleotides are TGTGCCAGCAGCCAAGGGACTAGCGGCCAAGAGACCCAGTACTTC.

The chain links TRBV5-1 to TRBJ2-3; weak D call: TRBD1 (6 bases). The CDR3 has 15 amino acids. Germline-derived CDR1 and CDR2 are SGHRS and YFSETQ. Trimming removed 1 base from V and 2 bases from J, with 11 bases in between. CDR3 amino acids: CASSLPAGVTDTQYF. The CDR3, as DNA: TGCGCCAGCAGCTTGCCCGCAGGGGTCACAGATACGCAGTATTTT.

CDR3 DNA sequence: TGTGCCAGCAGTCTTACGACAAAGAACACCGGGGAGCTGTTTTTT. Encoded protein: CASSLTTKNTGELFF. The chain is built from TRBV25-1 and TRBJ2-2; D uncertain. The CDR3 is made up of 15 amino acids. The germline V gene has CDR1 MGHDK and CDR2 SYGVNS. Trimming pared 5 bases from V and 1 base from J, leaving 11 bases between.